The clone carrying this T cell receptor beta chain was detected many times. No antigen is known for it. It was RNA transcripts that yielded the amplified TCR beta CDR3 regions. Primed by the HTBI set, a first-round RT-PCR was run on the TCR CDR3. TCRdb recomputed calls from the multiplex PCR reads with MiXCR, one row per CDR3 protein. In the table there are hundreds of thousands of distinct CDR3 sequences, 20% of which are singletons. The data belong to a study of T cells in Graves' hyperthyroidism and ophthalmopathy. Study in general: Peripheral blood was taken when the disease was first diagnosed, before any treatment began. Whole-study results and caveats: Model predictions of ophthalmopathy came a median around 7.1 months before onset.

Germline CDR1 is MNHNS and CDR2 is SASEGT. This CDR3 spans 15 amino acids. The V end was cut by 0 bases, the J end by 3 bases, with 11 bases between. With duration under 3 months, ophthalmopathy was active: Clinical Activity Score at least 3, NOSPECS at least 4. The clonotype originates from a man in his forties with Graves' ophthalmopathy. Sequences were obtained from blood. The chain uses TRBV6-1 and TRBJ1-1; D remains ambiguous. The DNA of the CDR3 is TGTGCCAGCAGTGAAGCGAGGGTGGGGTACACTGAAGCTTTCTTT. It specifies CASSEARVGYTEAFF.